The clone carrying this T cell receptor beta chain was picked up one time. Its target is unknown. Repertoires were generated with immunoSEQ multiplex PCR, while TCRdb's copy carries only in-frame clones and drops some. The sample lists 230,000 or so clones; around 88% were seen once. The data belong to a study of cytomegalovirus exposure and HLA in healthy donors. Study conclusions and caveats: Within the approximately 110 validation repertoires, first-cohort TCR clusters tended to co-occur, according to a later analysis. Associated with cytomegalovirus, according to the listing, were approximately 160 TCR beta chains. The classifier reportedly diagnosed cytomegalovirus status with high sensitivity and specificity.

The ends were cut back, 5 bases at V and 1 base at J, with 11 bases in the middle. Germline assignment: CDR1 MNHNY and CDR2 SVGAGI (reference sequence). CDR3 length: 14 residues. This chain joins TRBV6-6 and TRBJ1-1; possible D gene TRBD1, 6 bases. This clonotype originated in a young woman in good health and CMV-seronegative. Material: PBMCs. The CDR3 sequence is CASSPQGQNTEAFF. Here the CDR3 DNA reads TGTGCCAGCAGTCCACAGGGCCAGAACACTGAAGCTTTCTTT.